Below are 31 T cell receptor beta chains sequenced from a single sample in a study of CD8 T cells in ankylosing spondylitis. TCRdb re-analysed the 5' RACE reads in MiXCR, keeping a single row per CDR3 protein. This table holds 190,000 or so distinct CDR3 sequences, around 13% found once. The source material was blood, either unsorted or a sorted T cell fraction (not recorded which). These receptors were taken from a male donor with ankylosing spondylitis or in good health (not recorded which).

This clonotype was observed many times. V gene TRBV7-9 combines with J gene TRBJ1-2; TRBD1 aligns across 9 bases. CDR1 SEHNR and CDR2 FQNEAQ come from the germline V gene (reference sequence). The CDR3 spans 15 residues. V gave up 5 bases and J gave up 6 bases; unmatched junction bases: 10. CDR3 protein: CASSDLWTGENGYTF. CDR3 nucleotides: TGTGCCAGCAGCGACCTTTGGACAGGGGAAAATGGCTACACCTTC. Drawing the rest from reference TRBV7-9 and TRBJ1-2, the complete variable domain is DTGVSQNPRHKITKRGQNVTFRCDPISEHNRLYWYRQTLGQGPEFLTYFQNEAQLEKSRLLSDRFSAERPKGSFSTLEIQRTEQGDSAMYLCASSDLWTGENGYTFGSGTRLTVV.

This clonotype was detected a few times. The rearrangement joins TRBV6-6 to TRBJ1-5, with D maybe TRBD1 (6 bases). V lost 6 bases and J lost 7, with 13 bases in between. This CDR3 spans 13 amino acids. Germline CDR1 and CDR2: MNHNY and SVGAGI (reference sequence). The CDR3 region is CASSRGQSQPQHF. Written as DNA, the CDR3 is TGTGCCAGCAGCCGGGGGCAAAGCCAGCCCCAGCATTTT.

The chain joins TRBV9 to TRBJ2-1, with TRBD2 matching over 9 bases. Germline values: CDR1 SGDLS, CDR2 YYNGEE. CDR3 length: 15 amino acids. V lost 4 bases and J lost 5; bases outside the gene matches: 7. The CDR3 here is CASSPLAGIDNEQFF. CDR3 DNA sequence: TGTGCCAGCAGCCCCCTAGCGGGGATCGACAATGAGCAGTTCTTC.

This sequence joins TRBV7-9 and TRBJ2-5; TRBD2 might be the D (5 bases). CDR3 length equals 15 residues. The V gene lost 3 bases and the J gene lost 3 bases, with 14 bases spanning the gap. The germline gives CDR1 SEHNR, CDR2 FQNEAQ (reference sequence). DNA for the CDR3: TGTGCCAGCAGCTTCCATTTGGGGAGTGAAGAGACCCAGTACTTC. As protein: CASSFHLGSEETQYF.

CDR3 bases: TGTGCCACCAGGGGTGGCAGGGGGCAGGATCAGCCCCAGCATTTT. Residues: CATRGGRGQDQPQHF. The rearrangement links TRBV15 to TRBJ1-5; 8 positions agree with TRBD1. CDR1 and CDR2 (germline): LNHNV, YYDKDF (reference sequence). The CDR3 sequence is 15 residues long. The V and J ends lost 6 bases and 5 bases, in that order; junction bases with no gene match: 9.

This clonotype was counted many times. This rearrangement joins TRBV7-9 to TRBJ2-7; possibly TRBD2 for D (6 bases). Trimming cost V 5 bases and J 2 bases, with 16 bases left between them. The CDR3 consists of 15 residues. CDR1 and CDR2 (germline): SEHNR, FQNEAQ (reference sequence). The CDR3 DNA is TGTGCCAGCAGCACCTCGGACTACCCAACCTACGAGCAGTACTTC. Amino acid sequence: CASSTSDYPTYEQYF.

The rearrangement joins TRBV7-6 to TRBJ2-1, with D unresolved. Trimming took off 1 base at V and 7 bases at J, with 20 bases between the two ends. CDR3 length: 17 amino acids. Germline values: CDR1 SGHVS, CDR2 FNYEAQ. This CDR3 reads CASSLDRHKNPQNEQFF. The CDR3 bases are TGTGCCAGCAGCTTAGATCGGCACAAAAACCCCCAGAATGAGCAGTTCTTC.

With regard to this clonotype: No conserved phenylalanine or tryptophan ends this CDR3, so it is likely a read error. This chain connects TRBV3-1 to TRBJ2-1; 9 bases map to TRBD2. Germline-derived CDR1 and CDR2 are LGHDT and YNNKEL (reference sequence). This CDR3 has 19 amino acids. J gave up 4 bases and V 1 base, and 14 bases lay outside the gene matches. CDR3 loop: CASSQGPGNSGSVYNEQFS. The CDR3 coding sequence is TGTGCCAGCAGCCAAGGCCCCGGGAATAGCGGGAGTGTATACAATGAGCAGTTCTCC.

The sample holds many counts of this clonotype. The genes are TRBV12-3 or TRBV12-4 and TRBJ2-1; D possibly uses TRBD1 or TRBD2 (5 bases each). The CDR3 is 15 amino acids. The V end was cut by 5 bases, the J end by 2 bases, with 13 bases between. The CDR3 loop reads CASSPEGFPYNEQFF. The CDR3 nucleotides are TGTGCCAGCAGTCCAGAGGGGTTCCCCTACAATGAGCAGTTCTTC.

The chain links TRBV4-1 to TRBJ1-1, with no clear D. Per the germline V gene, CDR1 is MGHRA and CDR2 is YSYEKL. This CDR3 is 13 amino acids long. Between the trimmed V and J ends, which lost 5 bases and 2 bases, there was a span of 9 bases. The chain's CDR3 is CASSFQINTEAFF. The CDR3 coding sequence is TGCGCCAGCAGCTTCCAGATAAACACTGAAGCTTTCTTT.

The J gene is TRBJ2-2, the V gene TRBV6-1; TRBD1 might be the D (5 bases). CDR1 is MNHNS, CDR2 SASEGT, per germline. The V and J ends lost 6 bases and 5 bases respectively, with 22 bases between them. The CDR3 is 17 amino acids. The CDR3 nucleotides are TGTGCCAGCAGCCAAAGCAGGGTTCATCTTGGGACCGGGGAGCTGTTTTTT. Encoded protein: CASSQSRVHLGTGELFF.

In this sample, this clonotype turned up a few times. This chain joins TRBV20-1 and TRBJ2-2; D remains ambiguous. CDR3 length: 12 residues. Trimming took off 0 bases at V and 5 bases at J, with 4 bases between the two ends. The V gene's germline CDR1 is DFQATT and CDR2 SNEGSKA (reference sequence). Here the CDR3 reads CSARDRTGELFF. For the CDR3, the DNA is TGCAGTGCTAGAGACAGGACCGGGGAGCTGTTTTTT.

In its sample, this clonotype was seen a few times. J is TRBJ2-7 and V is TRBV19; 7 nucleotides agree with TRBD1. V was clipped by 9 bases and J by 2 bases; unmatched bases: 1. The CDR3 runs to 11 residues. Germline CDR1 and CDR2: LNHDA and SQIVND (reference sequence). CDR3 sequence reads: CASQGAYEQYF. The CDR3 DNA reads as TGTGCCAGCCAGGGGGCCTACGAGCAGTACTTC.

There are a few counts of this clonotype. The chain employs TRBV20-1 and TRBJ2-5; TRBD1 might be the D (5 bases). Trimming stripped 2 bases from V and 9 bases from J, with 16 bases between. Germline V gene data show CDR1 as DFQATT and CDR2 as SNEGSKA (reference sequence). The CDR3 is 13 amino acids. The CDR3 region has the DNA TGCAGTGCTAGATGGGGCGGCGACTTGGCCCAGTACTTC. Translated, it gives CSARWGGDLAQYF.

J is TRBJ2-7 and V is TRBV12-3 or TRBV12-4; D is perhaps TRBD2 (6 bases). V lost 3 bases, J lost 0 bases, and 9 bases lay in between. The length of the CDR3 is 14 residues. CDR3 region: CASSFGGASYEQYF. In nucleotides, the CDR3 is TGTGCCAGCAGTTTCGGCGGGGCCTCCTACGAGCAGTACTTC.

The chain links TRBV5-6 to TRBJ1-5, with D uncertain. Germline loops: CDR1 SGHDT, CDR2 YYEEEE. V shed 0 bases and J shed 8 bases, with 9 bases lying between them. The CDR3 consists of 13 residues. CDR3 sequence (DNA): TGTGCCAGCAGCTTGGATCCGAACAAGCCCCAGCATTTT. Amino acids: CASSLDPNKPQHF.

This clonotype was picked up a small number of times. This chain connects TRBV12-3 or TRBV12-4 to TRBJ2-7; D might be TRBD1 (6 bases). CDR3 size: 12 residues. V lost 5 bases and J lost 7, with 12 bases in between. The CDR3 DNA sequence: TGTGCCAGCAGTCAGGGGCTAGAAGAGCAGTACTTC. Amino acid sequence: CASSQGLEEQYF.

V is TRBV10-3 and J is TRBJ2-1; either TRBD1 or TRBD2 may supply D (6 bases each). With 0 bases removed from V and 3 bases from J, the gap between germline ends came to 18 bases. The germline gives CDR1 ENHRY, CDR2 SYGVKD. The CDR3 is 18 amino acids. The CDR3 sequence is CAISESPQGRISYNEQFF. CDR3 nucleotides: TGTGCCATCAGTGAGTCGCCTCAGGGGAGGATAAGCTACAATGAGCAGTTCTTC.

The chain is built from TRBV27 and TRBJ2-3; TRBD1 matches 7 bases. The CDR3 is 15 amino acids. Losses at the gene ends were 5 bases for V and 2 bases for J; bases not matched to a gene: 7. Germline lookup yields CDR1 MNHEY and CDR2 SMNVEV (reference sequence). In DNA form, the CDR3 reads TGTGCCAGCAGTCCCATGACAGGGATCACAGATACGCAGTATTTT. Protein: CASSPMTGITDTQYF.

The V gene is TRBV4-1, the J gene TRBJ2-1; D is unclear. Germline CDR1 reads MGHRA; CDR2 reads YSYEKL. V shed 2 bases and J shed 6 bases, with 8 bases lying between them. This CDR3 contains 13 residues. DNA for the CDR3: TGCGCCAGCAGCCAACCGACTCTCAATGAGCAGTTCTTC. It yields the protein CASSQPTLNEQFF.

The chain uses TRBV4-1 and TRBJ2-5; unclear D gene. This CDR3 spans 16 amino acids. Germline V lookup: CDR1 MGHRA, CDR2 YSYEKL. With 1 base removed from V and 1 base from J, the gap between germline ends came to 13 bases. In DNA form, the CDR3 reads TGCGCCAGCAGCCAAGTAACAGCGAGACCCCAAGAGACCCAGTACTTC. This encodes CASSQVTARPQETQYF.

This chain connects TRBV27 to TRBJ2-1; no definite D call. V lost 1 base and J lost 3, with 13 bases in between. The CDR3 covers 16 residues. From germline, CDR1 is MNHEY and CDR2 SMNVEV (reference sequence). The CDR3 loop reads CASSLFSDAIYNEQFF. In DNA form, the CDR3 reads TGTGCCAGCAGTTTATTCTCCGACGCAATCTACAATGAGCAGTTCTTC.

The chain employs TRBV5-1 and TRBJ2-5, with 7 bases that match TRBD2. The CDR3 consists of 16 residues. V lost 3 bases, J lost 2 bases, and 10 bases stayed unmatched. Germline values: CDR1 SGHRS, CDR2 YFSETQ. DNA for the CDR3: TGCGCCAGCAGCTACGCGAGAGCACTAGCGCAAGAGACCCAGTACTTC. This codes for CASSYARALAQETQYF.

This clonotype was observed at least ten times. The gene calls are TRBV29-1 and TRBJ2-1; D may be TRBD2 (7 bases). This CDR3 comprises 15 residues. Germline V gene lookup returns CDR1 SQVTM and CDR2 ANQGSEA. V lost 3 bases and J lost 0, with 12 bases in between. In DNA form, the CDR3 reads TGCAGCGTTGAGGGGGGGGCAAGCTCCTACAATGAGCAGTTCTTC. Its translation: CSVEGGASSYNEQFF.

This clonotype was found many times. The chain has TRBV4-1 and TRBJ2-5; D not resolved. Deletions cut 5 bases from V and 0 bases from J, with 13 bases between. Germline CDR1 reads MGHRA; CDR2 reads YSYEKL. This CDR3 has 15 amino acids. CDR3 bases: TGCGCCAGCAGCGTACGGGCCGACTACCAAGAGACCCAGTACTTC. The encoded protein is CASSVRADYQETQYF.

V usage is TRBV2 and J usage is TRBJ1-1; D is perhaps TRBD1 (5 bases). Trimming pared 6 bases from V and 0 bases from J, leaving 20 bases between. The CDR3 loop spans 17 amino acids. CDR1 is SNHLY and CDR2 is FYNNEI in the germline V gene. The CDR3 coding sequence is TGTGCCAGCAGGGGGGGACTTCCGCAGCTTTTGAACACTGAAGCTTTCTTT. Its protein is CASRGGLPQLLNTEAFF.

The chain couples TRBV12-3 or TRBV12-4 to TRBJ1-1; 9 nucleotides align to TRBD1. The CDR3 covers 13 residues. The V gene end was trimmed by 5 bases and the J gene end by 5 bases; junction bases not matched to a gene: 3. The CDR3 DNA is TGTGCCAGCAGTGGGACAGGGTGGACTGAAGCTTTCTTT. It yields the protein CASSGTGWTEAFF.

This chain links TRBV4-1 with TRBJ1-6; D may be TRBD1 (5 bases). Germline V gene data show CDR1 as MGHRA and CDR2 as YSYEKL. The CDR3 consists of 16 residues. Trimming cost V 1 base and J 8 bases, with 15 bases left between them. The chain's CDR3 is CASSQVGRERHSPLHF. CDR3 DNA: TGCGCCAGCAGCCAAGTAGGCAGGGAAAGGCATTCACCCCTCCACTTT.

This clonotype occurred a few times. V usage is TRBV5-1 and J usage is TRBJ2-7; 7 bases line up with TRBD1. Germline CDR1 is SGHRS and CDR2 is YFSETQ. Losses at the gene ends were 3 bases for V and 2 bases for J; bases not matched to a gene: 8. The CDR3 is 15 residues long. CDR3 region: CASSSRQGRAYEQYF. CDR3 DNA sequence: TGCGCCAGCAGCTCTAGACAGGGAAGGGCCTACGAGCAGTACTTC.

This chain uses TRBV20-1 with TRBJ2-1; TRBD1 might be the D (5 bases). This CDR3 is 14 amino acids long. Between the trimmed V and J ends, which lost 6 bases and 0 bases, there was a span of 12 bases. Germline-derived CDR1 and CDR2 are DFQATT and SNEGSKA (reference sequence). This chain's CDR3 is CSATHDSSYNEQFF. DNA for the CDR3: TGCAGTGCCACTCATGACAGCTCCTACAATGAGCAGTTCTTC.

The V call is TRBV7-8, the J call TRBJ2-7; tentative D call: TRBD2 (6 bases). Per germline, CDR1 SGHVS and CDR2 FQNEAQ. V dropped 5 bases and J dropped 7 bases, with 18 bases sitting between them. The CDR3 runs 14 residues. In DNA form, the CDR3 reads TGTGCCAGCAGCCCCCAGGGTCTCGGGGGTGAGCAGTACTTC. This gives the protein CASSPQGLGGEQYF.